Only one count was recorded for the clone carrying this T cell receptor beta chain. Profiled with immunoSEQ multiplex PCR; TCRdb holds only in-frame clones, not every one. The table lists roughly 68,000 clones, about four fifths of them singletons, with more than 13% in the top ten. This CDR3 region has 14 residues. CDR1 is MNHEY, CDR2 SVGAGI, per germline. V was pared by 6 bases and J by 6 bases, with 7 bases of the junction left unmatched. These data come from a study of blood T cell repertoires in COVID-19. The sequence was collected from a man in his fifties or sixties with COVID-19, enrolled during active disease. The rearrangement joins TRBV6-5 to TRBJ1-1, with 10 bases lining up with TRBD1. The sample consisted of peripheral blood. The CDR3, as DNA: TGTGCCAGCAGCCAGGGACAGGGGTTCTCTGAAGCTTTCTTT. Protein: CASSQGQGFSEAFF.